This TCR beta chain was documented in a study of blood T cell repertoires in COVID-19. Turning to the study itself: Both acute and convalescent COVID-19 samples were obtained from the United States, Italy and Spain. T cells, B-cell-depleted T cells, or PBMCs supplied cDNA or gDNA.

Enrolled through a virtual design, the participants were between roughly 18 and 90 years of age and came from about two dozen US areas. Recovered participants had two consecutive negative NP/OP PCR tests, healthcare professional clearance, or symptom resolution. The germline V gene encodes CDR1 SGHKS and CDR2 YYEKEE (reference sequence). V was pared by 2 bases and J by 6 bases, with 10 bases of the junction left unmatched. The CDR3 has 16 residues. Assay used: immunoSEQ multiplex PCR; TCRdb lists only in-frame clones, some missing. This sample has 95,000 to 150,000 clones; about four fifths occur once, and the top ten carry 3.5% to 4%.

This receptor was obtained from a woman between 25 and 40 years old who had recovered from COVID-19. The genes are TRBV5-5 and TRBJ2-2, with 7 bases that match TRBD1. Sequencing was performed on PBMCs or T cells enriched from blood (not recorded which). Written as DNA, the CDR3 is TGTGCCAGCAGCTTATACAGGGGCAGGGAATCCGGGGAGCTGTTTTTT. The encoded protein is CASSLYRGRESGELFF.